Sequencing of this T cell receptor (beta chain) was carried out in a study of T cell responses to AZD1222 COVID-19 vaccine. Regarding this clone: Its ends do not fully match the called genes, so a read error is possible.

The CDR3 is 15 residues long. Per the germline V gene, CDR1 is SSHAT and CDR2 is FNYEAQ (reference sequence). TCRdb's table, derived via immunoSEQ multiplex PCR, lists solely in-frame clones and lacks some. The sample lists fewer than 95,000 clones, about nine tenths occurring once. The chain has TRBV7-7 and TRBJ2-5; D is undetermined. Here the sequenced sample was peripheral blood, taken 28 days after the second AZD1222 dose. The receptor's source is an adult who received the AZD1222 COVID-19 vaccine. The CDR3 sequence is CASSLNRAVQETQYF. For the CDR3, the DNA is TGTGCTAGCAGCTTGAATCGGGCAGTCCAAGAGACCCAGTACTTC.